The T cell receptor (beta chain) under discussion was sequenced for a study of shared clonotypes between healthy human individuals. Here immunoSEQ multiplex PCR was the method, and the copy in TCRdb shows in-frame clones only, minus some. The sample holds roughly 1,600,000 clones, approximately 98.5% seen once. A split of CD4+ cells into CD45RA+ naive and CD45RA-negative memory subsets was performed. Trimming removed 0 bases at V and 10 bases at J, with 6 bases between. This CDR3 comprises 12 residues. Germline CDR1 reads LNHDA; CDR2 reads SQIVND (reference sequence). This TCR came from a man aged 25-40 years in good health. The chain recombines TRBV19 with TRBJ1-4; D not certain. Sequences were obtained from naive CD4+ T cells sorted from blood. The subset is: CD45RA+ positively selected. CDR3 loop: CASSIDRSKLFF. In nucleotides, the CDR3 is TGTGCCAGTAGTATAGATCGGTCAAAACTGTTTTTT. Based on the CDR3 plus reference TRBV19 and TRBJ1-4, the full variable domain is DGGITQSPKYLFRKEGQNVTLSCEQNLNHDAMYWYRQDPGQGLRLIYYSQIVNDFQKGDIAEGYSVSREKKESFPLTVTSAQKNPTAFYLCASSIDRSKLFFGSGTQLSVL.